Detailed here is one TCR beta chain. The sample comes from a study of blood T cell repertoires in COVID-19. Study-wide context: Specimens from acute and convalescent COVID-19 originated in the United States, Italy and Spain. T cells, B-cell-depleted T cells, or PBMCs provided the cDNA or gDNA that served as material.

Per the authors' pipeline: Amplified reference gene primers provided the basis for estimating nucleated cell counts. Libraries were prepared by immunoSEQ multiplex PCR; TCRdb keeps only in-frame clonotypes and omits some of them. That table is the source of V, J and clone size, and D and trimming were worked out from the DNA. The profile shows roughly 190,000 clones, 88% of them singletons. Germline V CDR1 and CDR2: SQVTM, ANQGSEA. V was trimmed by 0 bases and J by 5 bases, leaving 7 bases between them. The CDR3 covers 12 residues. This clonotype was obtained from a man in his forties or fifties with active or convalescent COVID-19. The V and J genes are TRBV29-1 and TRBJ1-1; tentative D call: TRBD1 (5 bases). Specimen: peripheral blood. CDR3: CSVEDRQTEAFF. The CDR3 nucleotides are TGCAGCGTTGAAGATCGACAGACTGAAGCTTTCTTT.